This T cell receptor beta chain is from a study of OX40 agonist ivuxolimab in advanced cancers. The germline V gene encodes CDR1 LNHDA and CDR2 SQIVND (reference sequence). The V segment lost 5 bases and the J segment 1 base; nucleotides outside the gene matches: 7. This CDR3 has 16 amino acids. Study observations and caveats: Expanded peripheral T cell antigen specificity was not determined.

A word on this clone: The target antigen is unknown.

This table comes from immunoSEQ multiplex PCR, and its TCRdb copy is limited to in-frame clones, with some not included. This sample has 20,000 to 30,000 clones; about nine tenths occur once, and the top ten carry 20% to 25%. The chain links TRBV19 to TRBJ2-7; 11 positions agree with TRBD2. This sequence originates from an adult with an advanced solid tumor such as melanoma, head and neck, liver or kidney cancer. Sequenced here: CD4+ or CD8+ T cells sorted from blood, sampled in a trial of the OX40 agonist ivuxolimab. CDR3 region: CASSPPTSGISYEQYF. Here the CDR3 DNA reads TGTGCCAGTAGTCCCCCGACTAGCGGGATTTCCTACGAGCAGTACTTC. Supplemented by reference TRBV19 and TRBJ2-7, the full variable domain reads DGGITQSPKYLFRKEGQNVTLSCEQNLNHDAMYWYRQDPGQGLRLIYYSQIVNDFQKGDIAEGYSVSREKKESFPLTVTSAQKNPTAFYLCASSPPTSGISYEQYFGPGTRLTVT.